This record concerns one T cell receptor (beta chain) sequence. As yet, its antigen is unknown. The data stem from a study of shared clonotypes between healthy human individuals. Study observations and caveats: Tissue TCR repertoires likely differ from these blood-only repertoires.

The germline V gene has CDR1 LNHDA and CDR2 SQIVND (reference sequence). This CDR3 spans 14 amino acids. The V and J ends lost 4 bases and 2 bases, in that order; junction bases with no gene match: 0. Some clones are missing from TCRdb's copy, which holds only in-frame ones; the method was immunoSEQ multiplex PCR. The table includes roughly 380,000 clones, 90% to 97% detected once. V and J are TRBV19 and TRBJ2-1, with 9 nucleotides matching TRBD2. Sequencing used memory CD8+ T cells sorted from blood. The subset is: CD45RO+ cells pooled with CCR7-negative TemRA cells. The TCR sequence derives from a man in his thirties or forties in good health. The CDR3 sequence is CASSSGRAYNEQFF. CDR3 in DNA: TGTGCCAGTAGTAGCGGGAGGGCCTACAATGAGCAGTTCTTC.